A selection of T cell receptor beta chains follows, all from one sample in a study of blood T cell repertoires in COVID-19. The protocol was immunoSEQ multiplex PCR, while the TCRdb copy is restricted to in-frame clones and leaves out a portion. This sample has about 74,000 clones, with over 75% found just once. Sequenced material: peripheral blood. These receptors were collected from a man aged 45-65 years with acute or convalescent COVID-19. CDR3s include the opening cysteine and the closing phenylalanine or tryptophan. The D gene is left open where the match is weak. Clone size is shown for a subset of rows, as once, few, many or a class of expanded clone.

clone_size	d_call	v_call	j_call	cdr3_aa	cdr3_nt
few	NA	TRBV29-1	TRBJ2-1	CSVVEVRTSSYNEQFF	TGCAGCGTTGTAGAGGTCAGGACAAGCTCCTACAATGAGCAGTTCTTC
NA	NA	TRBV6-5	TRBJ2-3	CASSRQANTDTQYF	TGTGCCAGCAGTCGACAGGCGAACACAGATACGCAGTATTTT
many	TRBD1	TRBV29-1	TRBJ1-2	CSVGTGGYGYTF	TGCAGCGTAGGGACAGGGGGCTATGGCTACACCTTC
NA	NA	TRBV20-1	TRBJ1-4	CSATYNEKLFF	TGCAGTGCTACTTATAATGAAAAACTGTTTTTT
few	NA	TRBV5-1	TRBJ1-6	CASSSTAFYNSPLHF	TGCGCCAGCAGCTCGACAGCATTCTATAATTCACCCCTCCACTTT
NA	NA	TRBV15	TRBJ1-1	CATSRASAAWTEAFF	TGTGCCACCAGCAGAGCATCCGCGGCGTGGACTGAAGCTTTCTTT
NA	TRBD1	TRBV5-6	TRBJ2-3	CASSSGTGASTDTQYF	TGTGCCAGCAGCTCGGGGACAGGGGCGAGCACAGATACGCAGTATTTT
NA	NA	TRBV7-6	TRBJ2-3	CASSLGLGAGTDTQYF	TGTGCCAGCAGCTTAGGGTTGGGGGCCGGCACAGATACGCAGTATTTT
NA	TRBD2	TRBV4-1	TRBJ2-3	CASSQEIAGGRTDTQYF	TGCGCCAGCAGCCAAGAAATAGCGGGGGGACGCACAGATACGCAGTATTTT
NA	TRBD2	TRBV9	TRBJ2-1	CASSRLAGMYNEQFF	TGTGCCAGCAGCAGACTAGCGGGGATGTACAATGAGCAGTTCTTC
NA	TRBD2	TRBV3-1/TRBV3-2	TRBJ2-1	CASSRRGAGNEQFF	TGTGCCAGCAGCCGGCGGGGGGCGGGGAATGAGCAGTTCTTC
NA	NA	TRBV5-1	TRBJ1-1	CASSLPGAPEAFF	TGCGCCAGCAGCCTGCCGGGAGCTCCTGAAGCTTTCTTT
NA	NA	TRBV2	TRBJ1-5	CASSQGRSQPQHF	TGTGCCAGCAGTCAGGGAAGGAGTCAGCCCCAGCATTTT
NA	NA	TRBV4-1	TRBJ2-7	CASSPQDTYYEQYF	TGCGCCAGCAGCCCCCAGGATACCTACTACGAGCAGTACTTC
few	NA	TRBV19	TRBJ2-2	CASSLGGGSNTGELFF	TGTGCCAGTAGTCTTGGCGGGGGCTCGAACACCGGGGAGCTGTTTTTT
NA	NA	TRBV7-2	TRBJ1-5	CASSYGTDSNQPQHF	TGTGCCAGCAGCTACGGAACAGATAGCAATCAGCCCCAGCATTTT
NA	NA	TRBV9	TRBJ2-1	CASSVSRGDSYNEQFF	TGTGCCAGCAGCGTATCCAGGGGGGATTCCTACAATGAGCAGTTCTTC
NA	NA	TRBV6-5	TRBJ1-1	CATFRLREVDTEAFF	TGTGCCACTTTCCGACTCCGGGAGGTTGACACTGAAGCTTTCTTT
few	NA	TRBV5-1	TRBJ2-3	CASSLERADTQYF	TGCGCCAGCAGCCTGGAGAGAGCAGATACGCAGTATTTT
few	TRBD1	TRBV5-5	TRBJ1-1	CASSTTGTANTEAFF	TGTGCCAGCAGCACCACCGGGACAGCGAACACTGAAGCTTTCTTT
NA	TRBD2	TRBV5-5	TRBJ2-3	CASSLRTSGTTDTQYF	TGTGCCAGCAGCTTGAGAACTAGCGGCACCACAGATACGCAGTATTTT
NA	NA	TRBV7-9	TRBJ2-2	CASQGGELFF	TGTGCCAGCCAGGGGGGGGAGCTGTTTTTT
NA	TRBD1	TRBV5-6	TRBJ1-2	CASSLDRGFYGYTF	TGTGCCAGCAGCTTAGACAGGGGCTTCTATGGCTACACCTTC
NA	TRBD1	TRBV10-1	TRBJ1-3	CASSTQGKSGNTIYF	TGCGCCAGCAGCACACAGGGGAAGTCTGGAAACACCATATATTTT
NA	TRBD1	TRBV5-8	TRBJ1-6	CASSPGQGASPLHF	TGTGCCAGCAGCCCGGGACAGGGGGCTTCACCCCTCCACTTT
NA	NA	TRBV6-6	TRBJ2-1	CASSYSGDNEQFF	TGTGCCAGCAGTTACTCGGGCGACAATGAGCAGTTCTTC
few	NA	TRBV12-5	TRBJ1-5	CASVLAGRQPQHF	TGTGCTAGTGTGCTGGCAGGAAGGCAGCCCCAGCATTTT
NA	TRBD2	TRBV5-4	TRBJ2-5	CASSPRLAGPETQYF	TGTGCCAGCAGCCCCAGACTAGCGGGTCCCGAGACCCAGTACTTC
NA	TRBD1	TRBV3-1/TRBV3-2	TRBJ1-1	CASSPGQGWGTEAFF	TGTGCCAGCAGCCCCGGACAGGGCTGGGGCACTGAAGCTTTCTTT
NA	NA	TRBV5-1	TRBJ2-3	CASSFGLPFTSTDTQYF	TGCGCCAGCAGCTTTGGACTCCCGTTCACTAGCACAGATACGCAGTATTTT
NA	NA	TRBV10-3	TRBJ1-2	CAIDAGEGYGYTF	TGTGCCATCGACGCGGGGGAAGGCTATGGCTACACCTTC
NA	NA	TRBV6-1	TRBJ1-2	CASSEAHTDSHYGYTF	TGTGCCAGCAGTGAAGCGCATACCGACAGCCACTATGGCTACACCTTC
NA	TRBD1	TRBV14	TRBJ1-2	CASSQGQGFSTGYGYTF	TGTGCCAGCAGCCAAGGACAGGGGTTCTCGACGGGCTATGGCTACACCTTC
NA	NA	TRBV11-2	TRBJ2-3	CASSPQGATDTQYF	TGTGCCAGCAGCCCCCAGGGCGCGACAGATACGCAGTATTTT
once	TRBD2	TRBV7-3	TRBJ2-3	CASSASGGDTDTQYF	TGTGCCAGCAGCGCGAGCGGGGGGGACACAGATACGCAGTATTTT
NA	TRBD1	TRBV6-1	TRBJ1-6	CASSENMTGRTSPLHF	TGTGCCAGCAGTGAGAATATGACAGGGAGGACTTCACCCCTCCACTTT
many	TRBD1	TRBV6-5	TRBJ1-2	CASRQGNYGYTF	TGTGCCAGCAGACAGGGGAACTATGGCTACACCTTC
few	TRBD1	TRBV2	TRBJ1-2	CASSVGQGAYGYTF	TGTGCCAGCAGTGTAGGACAGGGGGCCTATGGCTACACCTTC
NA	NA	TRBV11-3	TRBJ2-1	CASSFRSSYNEQFF	TGTGCCAGCAGCTTCAGAAGCTCCTACAATGAGCAGTTCTTC
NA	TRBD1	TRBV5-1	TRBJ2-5	CASSLSPGGDETQYF	TGCGCCAGCAGCTTGAGTCCAGGGGGCGACGAGACCCAGTACTTC
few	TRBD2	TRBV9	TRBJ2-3	CASSVGSGGTDTQYF	TGTGCCAGCAGCGTAGGTAGCGGGGGTACAGATACGCAGTATTTT
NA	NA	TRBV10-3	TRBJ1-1	CAISESREAFF	TGTGCCATCAGTGAGTCGAGAGAAGCTTTCTTT
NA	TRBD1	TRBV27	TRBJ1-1	CASSLTGWTEAFF	TGTGCCAGCAGTCTGACAGGGTGGACTGAAGCTTTCTTT
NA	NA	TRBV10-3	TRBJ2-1	CAISGGSEQFF	TGTGCCATCAGTGGGGGCAGTGAGCAGTTCTTC
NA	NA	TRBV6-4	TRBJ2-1	CASSDRTAPYNEQFF	TGTGCCAGCAGTGACCGGACAGCACCCTACAATGAGCAGTTCTTC
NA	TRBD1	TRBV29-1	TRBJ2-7	CSVGGTASQYF	TGCAGCGTTGGGGGGACAGCGTCGCAGTACTTC
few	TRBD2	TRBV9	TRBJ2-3	CASSVVAGGNTDTQYF	TGTGCCAGCAGCGTAGTAGCGGGGGGGAACACAGATACGCAGTATTTT
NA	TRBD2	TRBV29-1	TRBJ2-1	CSSRTSGVHEQFF	TGCAGCTCGCGAACTAGCGGGGTACATGAGCAGTTCTTC
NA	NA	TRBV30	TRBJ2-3	CAWRGRRTDTQYF	TGTGCCTGGAGGGGCAGACGCACAGATACGCAGTATTTT
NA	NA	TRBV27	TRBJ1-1	CASSPHSWDTEAFF	TGTGCCAGCAGTCCACACAGTTGGGACACTGAAGCTTTCTTT
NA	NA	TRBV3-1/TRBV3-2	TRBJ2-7	CASSPGASGAYEQYF	TGTGCCAGCAGCCCAGGGGCAAGCGGAGCCTACGAGCAGTACTTC
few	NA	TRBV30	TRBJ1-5	CAWSETGNQPQHF	TGTGCCTGGAGTGAGACAGGTAATCAGCCCCAGCATTTT
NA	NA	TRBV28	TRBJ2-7	CASSLAIDRTRYEQYF	TGTGCCAGCAGTTTAGCGATAGACAGGACTCGCTACGAGCAGTACTTC
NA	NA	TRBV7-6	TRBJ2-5	CASSFRDYQETQYF	TGTGCCAGCAGCTTCAGGGACTACCAAGAGACCCAGTACTTC
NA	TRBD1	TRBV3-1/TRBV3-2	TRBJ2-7	CASSSGTGPYEQYF	TGTGCCAGCAGCTCCGGGACAGGGCCCTACGAGCAGTACTTC